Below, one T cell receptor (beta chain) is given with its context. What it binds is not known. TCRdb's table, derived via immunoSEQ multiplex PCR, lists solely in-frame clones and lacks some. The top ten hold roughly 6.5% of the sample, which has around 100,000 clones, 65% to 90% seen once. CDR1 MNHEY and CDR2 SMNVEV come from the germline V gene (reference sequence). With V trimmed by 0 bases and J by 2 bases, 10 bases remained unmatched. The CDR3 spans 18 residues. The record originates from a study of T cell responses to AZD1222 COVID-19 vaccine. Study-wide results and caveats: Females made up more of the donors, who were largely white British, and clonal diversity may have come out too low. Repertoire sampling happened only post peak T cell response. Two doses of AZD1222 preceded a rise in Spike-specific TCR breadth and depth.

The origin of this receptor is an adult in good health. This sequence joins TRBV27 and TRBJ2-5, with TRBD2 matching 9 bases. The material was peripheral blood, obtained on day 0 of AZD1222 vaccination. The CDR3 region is CASSLSLLAGPAQETQYF. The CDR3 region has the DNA TGTGCCAGCAGTTTATCGTTACTAGCGGGCCCGGCGCAAGAGACCCAGTACTTC.